The 14 T cell receptor beta chains given below trace back to one sample, sequenced in a study of cytotoxic CD8 clonotypes in ibrutinib-treated CLL. Generated by immunoSEQ multiplex PCR, the TCRdb table keeps only in-frame clones and is missing some. The sample shows under 200,000 clones, under 85% of them seen only once. The sequenced sample was PBMCs, obtained after 24 months of ibrutinib treatment. These receptors all stem from a human donor with chronic lymphocytic leukemia.

This rearrangement joins TRBV7-3 to TRBJ1-3; 8 bases are a match to TRBD1. Germline CDR1 and CDR2: SGHTA and FQGTGA. Trimming took 8 bases from V and 4 from J; bases not matched to a gene: 7. The CDR3 runs 14 residues. The CDR3 region has the DNA TGTGCCAGCTCACAGGGGGGATTGGGAAACACCATATATTTT. Residues: CASSQGGLGNTIYF.

This chain connects TRBV7-2 to TRBJ2-1; D is undetermined. The CDR3 contains 15 residues. Trimming took off 5 bases at V and 3 bases at J, with 14 bases between the two ends. Germline CDR1 is SGHTA and CDR2 is FQGNSA. The CDR3: CASSQSKGGYNEQFF. The DNA of the CDR3 is TGTGCCAGCAGCCAAAGCAAGGGCGGCTACAATGAGCAGTTCTTC.

The CDR3 DNA reads as TGTGCCAGCAGAGGGACCAACACTAACTATGGCTACACCTTC. It specifies CASRGTNTNYGYTF. The chain has TRBV6-5 and TRBJ1-2; D may be TRBD1 (5 bases). This CDR3 has 14 amino acids. Between the trimmed V and J ends, which lost 6 bases and 0 bases, there was a span of 11 bases. Germline V gives CDR1 MNHEY, CDR2 SVGAGI.

This rearrangement joins TRBV9 to TRBJ1-1; D is unresolved. Trimming left V 4 bases short and J 4 bases short, with 11 bases between. This CDR3 spans 13 amino acids. The germline V gene encodes CDR1 SGDLS and CDR2 YYNGEE. The CDR3 protein is CASSRGSSTEAFF. The CDR3 region has the DNA TGTGCCAGCAGCAGAGGCAGCTCCACTGAAGCTTTCTTT.

The chain has TRBV6-1 and TRBJ2-7; no firm D call. V was trimmed by 8 bases and J by 0 bases, leaving 8 bases between them. Germline lookup yields CDR1 MNHNS and CDR2 SASEGT. The CDR3 has 12 residues. The DNA of the CDR3 is TGTGCCAGCGGGGTCTTCTCCTACGAGCAGTACTTC. This codes for CASGVFSYEQYF.

J is TRBJ2-6 and V is TRBV6-4; 7 bases are a match to TRBD1. The CDR3 is 15 amino acids. Losses at the gene ends were 6 bases for V and 4 bases for J; bases not matched to a gene: 6. Per the germline V gene, CDR1 is MRHNA and CDR2 is SNTAGT. This CDR3 reads CASSDDRAGANVLTF. CDR3 bases: TGTGCCAGCAGCGACGACAGGGCGGGGGCCAACGTCCTGACTTTC.

The CDR3 protein is CASSLGQPQRSYEQYF. For the CDR3, the DNA is TGCGCCAGCAGCTTGGGGCAGCCCCAGCGGTCCTACGAGCAGTACTTC. This sequence joins TRBV5-1 and TRBJ2-7; the D gene is possibly TRBD2 (5 bases). CDR3 size: 16 residues. V lost 0 bases and J 1 base, leaving 14 bases between the germline ends. Germline lookup yields CDR1 SGHRS and CDR2 YFSETQ.

This clone was detected once. The rearrangement uses TRBV2 and TRBJ2-5; either TRBD1 or TRBD2 may supply D (7 bases each). Germline loops: CDR1 SNHLY, CDR2 FYNNEI. Deletions cut 4 bases from V and 5 bases from J, with 23 bases between. The CDR3 runs to 17 residues. The CDR3 reads CASSGGLGGGGGETQYF. The CDR3 DNA reads TGTGCCAGCAGTGGCGGGTTGGGAGGGGGCGGTGGCGAGACCCAGTACTTC.

This rearrangement joins TRBV6-5 to TRBJ2-1; 8 bases fit TRBD2. Germline V gives CDR1 MNHEY, CDR2 SVGAGI. The junction had 7 bases not matched to a gene; V was cut back by 0 bases and J by 6 bases. The CDR3 covers 16 residues. CDR3 in DNA: TGTGCCAGCAGTTACTCATTAGCGGGGCGGGCCAATGAGCAGTTCTTC. This codes for CASSYSLAGRANEQFF.

The chain uses TRBV19 and TRBJ2-7; D is uncertain. CDR1 and CDR2 (germline): LNHDA, SQIVND (reference sequence). The CDR3 sequence is 13 residues long. The V and J ends lost 6 bases and 7 bases respectively, with 16 bases between them. The CDR3 DNA is TGTGCCAGTAGGGAGACCCCCGTGGGTGAGCAGTACTTC. It translates to CASRETPVGEQYF.

This rearrangement joins TRBV11-2 to TRBJ2-1, with D possibly being TRBD1 (5 bases). V was cut by 11 bases and J by 9 bases, with 17 bases left in between. CDR1 SGHAT and CDR2 FQNNGV come from the germline V gene. This CDR3 spans 12 amino acids. In DNA, the CDR3 is TGTGCCCATGGGTCAGGGCAGGGTGAGCAGTTCTTC. This codes for CAHGSGQGEQFF.

The gene calls are TRBV18 and TRBJ2-2, with no clear D. The V end lost 4 bases, the J end lost 4 bases, and 7 bases lay between the germline ends. The CDR3 is 13 residues long. Germline CDR1 reads KGHSH; CDR2 reads LQKENI. This CDR3 reads CASSLSSTGELFF. CDR3 nucleotides: TGTGCCAGCTCACTAAGTAGCACCGGGGAGCTGTTTTTT.

The chain is built from TRBV7-9 and TRBJ1-6; D is ambiguous. V was cut by 5 bases and J by 8 bases, with 13 bases left in between. Germline values: CDR1 SEHNR, CDR2 FQNEAQ (reference sequence). The CDR3 contains 14 residues. The chain's CDR3 is CASSGDGSHSPLHF. The CDR3 bases are TGTGCCAGCAGCGGGGATGGCTCGCATTCACCCCTCCACTTT.

V usage is TRBV7-3 and J usage is TRBJ2-3, with TRBD2 matching over 8 bases. V gave up 10 bases and J gave up 0 bases; unmatched junction bases: 9. CDR3 length equals 15 residues. Looked up from germline, CDR1 is SGHTA and CDR2 is FQGTGA. The CDR3 sequence: CAKIIAGPSTDTQYF. The CDR3 nucleotides are TGTGCCAAAATAATAGCGGGACCTAGCACAGATACGCAGTATTTT.